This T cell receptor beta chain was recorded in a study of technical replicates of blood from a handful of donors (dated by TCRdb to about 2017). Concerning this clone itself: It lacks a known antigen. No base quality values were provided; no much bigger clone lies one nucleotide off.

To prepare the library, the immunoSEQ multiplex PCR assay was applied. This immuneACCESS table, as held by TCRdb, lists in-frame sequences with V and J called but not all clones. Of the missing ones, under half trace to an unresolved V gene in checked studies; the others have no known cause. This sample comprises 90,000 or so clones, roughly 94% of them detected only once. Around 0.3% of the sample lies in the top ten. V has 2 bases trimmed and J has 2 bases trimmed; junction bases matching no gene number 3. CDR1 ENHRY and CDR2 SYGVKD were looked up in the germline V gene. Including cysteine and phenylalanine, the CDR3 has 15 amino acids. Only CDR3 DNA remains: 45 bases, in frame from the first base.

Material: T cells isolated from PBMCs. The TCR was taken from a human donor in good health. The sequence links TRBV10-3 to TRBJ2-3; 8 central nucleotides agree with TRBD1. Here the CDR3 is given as CAISEGTGITDTQYF. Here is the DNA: TGTGCCATCAGTGAGGGGACAGGTATCACAGATACGCAGTATTTT.